The present entry profiles one TCR beta chain with its context. Its target is unknown. A much larger clone lies a single base off, so this may be a read error. The data derive from a study of T cells in Graves' hyperthyroidism and ophthalmopathy. It was RNA transcripts that yielded the amplified TCR beta CDR3 regions. TCR CDR3 regions were first amplified by RT-PCR with HTBI primers. TCRdb re-analysed the multiplex PCR reads in MiXCR, keeping a single row per CDR3 protein. The sample lists about half a million distinct CDR3 sequences, 20% occurring once. General study points: Researchers report that a 13 V-J model separated ophthalmopathy from stable hyperthyroidism.

This CDR3 is 15 amino acids long. The trim removed 7 bases at V and 4 bases at J, leaving 11 bases unmatched. Germline V gives CDR1 SNHLY, CDR2 FYNNEI. This sequence joins TRBV2 and TRBJ2-5, with 8 bases aligning to TRBD2. The TCR was taken from a man aged 40-49 years with Graves' ophthalmopathy. The material sequenced was blood. The DNA of the CDR3 is TGTGCCAGCACGAGGACTGGCGGGGGGTCAGAGACCCAGTACTTC. As protein: CASTRTGGGSETQYF.